A single TCR beta chain is shown here with its context. The data were obtained in a study of blood T cell repertoires in COVID-19. Some clones are missing from TCRdb's copy, which holds only in-frame ones; the method was immunoSEQ multiplex PCR. This repertoire shows 230,000 or so clones, more than 65% found once; its top ten account for roughly 3.6%. CDR1 and CDR2 from the germline V gene are MRHNA and SNTAGT. CDR3 length: 16 residues. Trimming took 3 bases from V and 3 from J, leaving 15 bases between them. Sample: PBMCs or T cells enriched from blood (not recorded which). This TCR came from a man between 45 and 60 years old who had recovered from COVID-19. The gene calls are TRBV6-4 and TRBJ2-1; no clear D gene. The CDR3 loop reads CASSDDPRRDYNEQFF. The DNA of the CDR3 is TGTGCCAGCAGTGATGATCCCCGTCGAGACTACAATGAGCAGTTCTTC.